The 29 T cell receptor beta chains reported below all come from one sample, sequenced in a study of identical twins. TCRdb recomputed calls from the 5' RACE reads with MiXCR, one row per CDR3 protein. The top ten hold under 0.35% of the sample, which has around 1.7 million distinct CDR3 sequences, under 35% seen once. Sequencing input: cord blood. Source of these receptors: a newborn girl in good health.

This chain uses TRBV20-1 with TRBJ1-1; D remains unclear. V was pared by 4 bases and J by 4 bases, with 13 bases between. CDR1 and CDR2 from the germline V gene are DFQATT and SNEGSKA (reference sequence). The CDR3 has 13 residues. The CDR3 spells CSAKDPSGTEAFF. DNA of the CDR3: TGCAGTGCTAAAGACCCCTCCGGCACTGAAGCTTTCTTT.

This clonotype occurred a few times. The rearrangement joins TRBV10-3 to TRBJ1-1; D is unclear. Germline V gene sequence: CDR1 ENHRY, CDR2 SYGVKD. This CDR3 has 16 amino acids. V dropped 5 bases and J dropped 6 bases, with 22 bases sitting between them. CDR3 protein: CAISTDPHRREAEAFF. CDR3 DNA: TGTGCCATCAGTACGGACCCCCATCGAAGGGAAGCTGAAGCTTTCTTT.

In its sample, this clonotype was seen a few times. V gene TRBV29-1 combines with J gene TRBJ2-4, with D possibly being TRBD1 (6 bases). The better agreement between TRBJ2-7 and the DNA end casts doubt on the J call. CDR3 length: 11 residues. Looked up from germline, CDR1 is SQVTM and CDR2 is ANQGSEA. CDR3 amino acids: CSVEKGDEQYF. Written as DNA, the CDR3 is TGCAGCGTTGAGAAGGGGGACGAGCAGTACTTC.

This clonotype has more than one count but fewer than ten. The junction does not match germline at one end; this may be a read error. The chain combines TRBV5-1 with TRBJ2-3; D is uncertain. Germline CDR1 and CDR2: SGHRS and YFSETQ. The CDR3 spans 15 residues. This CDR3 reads CASSPPGSPTDTQYF. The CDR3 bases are TGCGCCAGCAGCCCGCCAGGTAGCCCAACAGATACTCAGTATTTT.

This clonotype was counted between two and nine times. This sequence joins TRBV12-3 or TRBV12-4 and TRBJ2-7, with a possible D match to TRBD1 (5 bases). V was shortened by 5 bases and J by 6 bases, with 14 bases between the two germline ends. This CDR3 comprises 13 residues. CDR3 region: CASSGRRGSEQYF. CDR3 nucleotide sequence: TGTGCCAGCAGTGGAAGAAGGGGTAGCGAGCAGTACTTC.

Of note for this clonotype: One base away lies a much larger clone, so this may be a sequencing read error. The DNA for the CDR3 is TGCAGTGCTAGCCCCGGGATTAACTATGGCGACACCTTC. Its translation: CSASPGINYGDTF. This chain links TRBV20-1 with TRBJ1-2; D is undetermined. CDR3 length: 13 amino acids. From germline, CDR1 is DFQATT and CDR2 SNEGSKA (reference sequence).

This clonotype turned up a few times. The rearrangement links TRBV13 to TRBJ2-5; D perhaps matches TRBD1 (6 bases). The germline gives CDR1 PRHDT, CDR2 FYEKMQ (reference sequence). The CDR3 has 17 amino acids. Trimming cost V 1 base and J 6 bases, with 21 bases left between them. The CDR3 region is CASSLAPYDRSEKTQYF. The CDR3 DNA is TGTGCCAGCAGCTTAGCCCCCTACGACAGGTCTGAGAAGACCCAGTACTTC.

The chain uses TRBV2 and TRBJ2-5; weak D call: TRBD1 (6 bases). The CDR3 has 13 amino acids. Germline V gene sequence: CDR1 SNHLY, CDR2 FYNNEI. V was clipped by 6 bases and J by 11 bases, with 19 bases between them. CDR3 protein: CASSASGTSEQYF. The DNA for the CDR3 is TGTGCCAGCAGCGCTTCCGGGACAAGTGAGCAGTACTTC.

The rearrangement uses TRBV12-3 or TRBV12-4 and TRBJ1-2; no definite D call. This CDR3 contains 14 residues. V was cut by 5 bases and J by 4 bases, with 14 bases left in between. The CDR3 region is CASSPREVSYGYTF. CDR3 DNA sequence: TGTGCCAGCAGTCCGCGGGAGGTGAGCTATGGCTACACCTTC.

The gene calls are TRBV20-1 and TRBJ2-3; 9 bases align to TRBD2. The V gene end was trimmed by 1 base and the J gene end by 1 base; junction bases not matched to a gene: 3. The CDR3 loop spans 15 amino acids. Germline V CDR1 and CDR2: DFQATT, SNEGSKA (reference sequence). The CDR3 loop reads CSARGGRARTDTQYF. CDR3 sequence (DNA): TGCAGTGCTAGAGGCGGGAGGGCCCGCACAGATACGCAGTATTTT.

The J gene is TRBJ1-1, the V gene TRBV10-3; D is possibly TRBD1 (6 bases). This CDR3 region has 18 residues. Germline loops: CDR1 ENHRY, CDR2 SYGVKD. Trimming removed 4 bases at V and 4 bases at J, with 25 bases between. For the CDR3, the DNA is TGTGCCATCAGTGGCCCCTCTATTCACAGGGCTGGGGGCACTGAAGCTTTCTTT. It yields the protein CAISGPSIHRAGGTEAFF.

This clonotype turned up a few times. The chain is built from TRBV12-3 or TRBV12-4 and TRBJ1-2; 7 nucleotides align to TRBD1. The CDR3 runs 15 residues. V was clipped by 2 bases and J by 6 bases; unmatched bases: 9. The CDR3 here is CASSLRTGYSNGYTF. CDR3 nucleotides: TGTGCCAGCAGTTTAAGGACAGGATATTCAAATGGCTACACCTTC.

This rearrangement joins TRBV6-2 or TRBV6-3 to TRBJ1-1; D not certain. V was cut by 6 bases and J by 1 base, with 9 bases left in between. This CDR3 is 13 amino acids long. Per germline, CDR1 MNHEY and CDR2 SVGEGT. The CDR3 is CASSYARNTEAFF. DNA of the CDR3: TGTGCCAGCAGCTACGCAAGGAACACTGAAGCTTTCTTT.

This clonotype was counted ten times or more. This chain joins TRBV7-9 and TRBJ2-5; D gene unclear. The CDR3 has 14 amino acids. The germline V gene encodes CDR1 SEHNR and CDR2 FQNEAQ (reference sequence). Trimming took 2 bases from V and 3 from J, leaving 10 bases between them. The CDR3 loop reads CASSLLVEEETQYF. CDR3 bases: TGTGCCAGCAGCTTACTGGTTGAGGAAGAGACCCAGTACTTC. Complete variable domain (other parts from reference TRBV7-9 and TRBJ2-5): DTGVSQNPRHKITKRGQNVTFRCDPISEHNRLYWYRQTLGQGPEFLTYFQNEAQLEKSRLLSDRFSAERPKGSFSTLEIQRTEQGDSAMYLCASSLLVEEETQYFGPGTRLLVL.

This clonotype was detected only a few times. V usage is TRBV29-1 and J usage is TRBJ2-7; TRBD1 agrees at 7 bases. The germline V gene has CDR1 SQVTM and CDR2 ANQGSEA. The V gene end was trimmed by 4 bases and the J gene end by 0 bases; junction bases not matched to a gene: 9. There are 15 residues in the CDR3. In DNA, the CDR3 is TGCAGCGTTGGACGATTCCGGGACAGCTCCTACGAGCAGTACTTC. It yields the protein CSVGRFRDSSYEQYF.

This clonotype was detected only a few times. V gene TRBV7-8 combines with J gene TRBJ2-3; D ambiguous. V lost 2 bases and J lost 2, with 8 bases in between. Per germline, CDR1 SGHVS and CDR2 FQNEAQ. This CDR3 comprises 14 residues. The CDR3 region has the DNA TGTGCCAGCAGCTTATTGCTCCTCACAGATACGCAGTATTTT. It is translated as CASSLLLLTDTQYF. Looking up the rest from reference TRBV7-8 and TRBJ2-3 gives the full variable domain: GAGVSQSPRYKVAKRGQDVALRCDPISGHVSLFWYQQALGQGPEFLTYFQNEAQLDKSGLPSDRFFAERPEGSVSTLKIQRTQQEDSAVYLCASSLLLLTDTQYFGPGTRLTVL.

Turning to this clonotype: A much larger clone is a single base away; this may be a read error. The CDR3 sequence: CASSYLLLQETQFF. Here the CDR3 DNA reads TGTGCCAGCAGTTACCTCCTCTTACAAGAGACCCAGTTCTTC. The chain carries TRBV6-2 or TRBV6-3 and TRBJ2-5; D is ambiguous. The J call may not be correct, given that the DNA end is closer to TRBJ2-1. Germline V gives CDR1 MNHEY, CDR2 SVGEGT. The CDR3 spans 14 residues.

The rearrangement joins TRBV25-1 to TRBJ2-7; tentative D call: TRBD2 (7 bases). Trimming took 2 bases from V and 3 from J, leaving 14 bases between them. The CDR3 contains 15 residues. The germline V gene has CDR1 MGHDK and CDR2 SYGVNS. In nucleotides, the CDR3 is TGTGCCAGCAGTGAAGGCGGGGGCGCATTCTACGAGCAGTACTTC. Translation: CASSEGGGAFYEQYF.

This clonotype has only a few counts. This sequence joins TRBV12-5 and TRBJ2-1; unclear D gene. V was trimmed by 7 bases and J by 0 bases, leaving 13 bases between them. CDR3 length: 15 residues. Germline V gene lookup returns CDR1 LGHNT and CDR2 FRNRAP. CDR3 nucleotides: TGTGCTAGTGCCTTTGGGGTTGCCTCCTACAATGAGCAGTTCTTC. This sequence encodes CASAFGVASYNEQFF.

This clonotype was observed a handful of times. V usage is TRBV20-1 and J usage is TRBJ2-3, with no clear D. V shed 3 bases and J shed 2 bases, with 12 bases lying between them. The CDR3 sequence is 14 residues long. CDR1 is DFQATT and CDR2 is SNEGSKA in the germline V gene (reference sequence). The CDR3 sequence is CSARDDSNTDTQYF. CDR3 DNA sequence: TGCAGTGCTAGGGACGACTCCAACACAGATACGCAGTATTTT.

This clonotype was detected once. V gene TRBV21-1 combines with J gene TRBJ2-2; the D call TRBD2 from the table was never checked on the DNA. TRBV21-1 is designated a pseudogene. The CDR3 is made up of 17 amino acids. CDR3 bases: TGTGCCAGCAGCAAAGGTGTAGCGTGGAGGGACACCGGGGAGCTGTTTTTT. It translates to CASSKGVAWRDTGELFF.

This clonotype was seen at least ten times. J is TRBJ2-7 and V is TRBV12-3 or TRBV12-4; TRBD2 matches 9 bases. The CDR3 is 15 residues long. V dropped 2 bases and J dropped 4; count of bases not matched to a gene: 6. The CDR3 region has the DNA TGTGCCAGCAGTTTACGTAGCGGGAGTACGTACGAGCAGTACTTC. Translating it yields CASSLRSGSTYEQYF.

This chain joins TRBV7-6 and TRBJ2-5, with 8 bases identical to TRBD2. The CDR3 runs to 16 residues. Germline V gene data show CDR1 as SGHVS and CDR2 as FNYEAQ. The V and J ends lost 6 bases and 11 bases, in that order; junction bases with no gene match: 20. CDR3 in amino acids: CASRGPREVPQDEQYF. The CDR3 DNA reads TGTGCCAGCAGGGGCCCGCGGGAGGTACCACAGGATGAGCAGTACTTC.

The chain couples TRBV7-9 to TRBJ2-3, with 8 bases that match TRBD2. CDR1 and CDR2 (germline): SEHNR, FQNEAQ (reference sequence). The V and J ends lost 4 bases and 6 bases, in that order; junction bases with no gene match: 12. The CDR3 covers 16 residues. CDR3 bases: TGTGCCAGCAGCTCAATCCTAGCGGGTGCAATGGATACGCAGTATTTT. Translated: CASSSILAGAMDTQYF. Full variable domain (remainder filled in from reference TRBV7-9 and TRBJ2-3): DTGVSQNPRHKITKRGQNVTFRCDPISEHNRLYWYRQTLGQGPEFLTYFQNEAQLEKSRLLSDRFSAERPKGSFSTLEIQRTEQGDSAMYLCASSSILAGAMDTQYFGPGTRLTVL.

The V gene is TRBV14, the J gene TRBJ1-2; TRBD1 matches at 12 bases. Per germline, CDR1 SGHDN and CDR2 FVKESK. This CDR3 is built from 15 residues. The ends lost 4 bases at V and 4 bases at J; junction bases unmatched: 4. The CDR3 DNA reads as TGTGCCAGCAGCCTCGGGACAGGGGGCATCTATGGCTACACCTTC. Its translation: CASSLGTGGIYGYTF.

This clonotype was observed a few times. The CDR3 nucleotides read TGTGCCAGCAGTGAAGCTTGGAACACCGGGGAGCTGTTTTTT. Amino acid sequence: CASSEAWNTGELFF. The chain couples TRBV6-1 to TRBJ2-2; the D is unclear. Trimming shortened V by 0 bases and J by 1 base, and 3 bases separated the two germline ends. The CDR3 length is 14 residues. Germline CDR1 and CDR2: MNHNS and SASEGT.

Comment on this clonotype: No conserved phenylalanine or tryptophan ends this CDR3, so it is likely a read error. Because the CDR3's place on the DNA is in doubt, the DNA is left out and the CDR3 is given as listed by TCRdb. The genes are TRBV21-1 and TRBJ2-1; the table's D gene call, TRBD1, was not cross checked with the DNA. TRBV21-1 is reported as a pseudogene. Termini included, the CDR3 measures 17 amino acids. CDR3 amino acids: CASSKAIGQGALDEQFL.

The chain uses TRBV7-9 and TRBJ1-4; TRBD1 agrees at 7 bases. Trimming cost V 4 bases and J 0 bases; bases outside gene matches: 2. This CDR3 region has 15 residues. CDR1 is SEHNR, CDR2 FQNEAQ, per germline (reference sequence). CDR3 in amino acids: CASSWGQSTNEKLFF. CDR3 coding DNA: TGTGCCAGCAGCTGGGGACAGTCAACTAATGAAAAACTGTTTTTT.

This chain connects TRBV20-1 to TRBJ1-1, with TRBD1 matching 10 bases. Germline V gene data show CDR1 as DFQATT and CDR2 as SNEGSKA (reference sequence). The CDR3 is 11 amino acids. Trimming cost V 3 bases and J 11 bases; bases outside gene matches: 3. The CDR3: CSASRTGGAFF. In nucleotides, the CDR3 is TGCAGTGCTAGTCGGACAGGGGGGGCTTTCTTT.